These 30 T cell receptor beta chains share one sample of origin, sequenced in a study of regulatory T cells in long-lasting Graves disease. The time point is: newly diagnosed GD, antithyroid drugs for less than 3 months. Extracted PBMC RNA gave rise to the TCR library. Construction of TCR beta libraries relied on iRepertoire HTBI primers and on Arm-PCR targeting CDR3 regions. TCRdb re-derived calls from the multiplex PCR reads in MiXCR, one entry per CDR3 protein. The sample has 300,000 to 400,000 distinct CDR3 sequences, 15% to 20% seen once. These records were also assigned to another study, of T cells in Graves' hyperthyroidism and ophthalmopathy.

The source material was peripheral blood mononuclear cells (PBMCs), sampled at new diagnosis, from a patient treated with antithyroid drugs. All receptors derive from a man between 40 and 49 years old with Graves disease.

The sample holds many counts of this clonotype. V is TRBV6-2 or TRBV6-3 and J is TRBJ2-4; D call uncertain. The CDR3 runs to 12 residues. The germline V and J ends were trimmed by 2 bases and 8 bases, with 7 bases remaining between them. Germline V gene data show CDR1 as MNHEY and CDR2 as SVGEGT. DNA of the CDR3: TGTGCCAGCAGTTACAGGGTTGACATTCAGTACTTC. It codes for CASSYRVDIQYF.

This clonotype was counted many times. The junction departs from the called germline gene at one end, perhaps through a read error. The chain has TRBV5-1 and TRBJ2-5, with a possible D match to TRBD2 (5 bases). The CDR3 loop spans 13 amino acids. CDR1 and CDR2 from the germline V gene are SGHRS and YFSETQ. This CDR3 is CATSPGVQETQYF. The DNA of the CDR3 is TGCGCCACCAGCCCCGGGGTACAAGAGACCCAGTACTTC.

This clonotype showed up many times. V is TRBV20-1 and J is TRBJ1-6, with no clear D. This CDR3 spans 19 amino acids. Germline CDR1 DFQATT, CDR2 SNEGSKA (reference sequence). V lost 3 bases and J 0 bases, leaving 21 bases between the germline ends. Here the CDR3 DNA reads TGCAGTGCTAGGACCTACGGAAGGCAGGAGAGCTCCTATAATTCACCCCTCCACTTT. Protein: CSARTYGRQESSYNSPLHF.

This clonotype was observed at least ten times. The genes are TRBV6-1 and TRBJ2-7; the D gene is possibly TRBD1 (6 bases). This CDR3 contains 15 residues. Germline V gene sequence: CDR1 MNHNS, CDR2 SASEGT. The germline V and J ends were trimmed by 2 bases and 3 bases, with 14 bases remaining between them. In nucleotides, the CDR3 is TGTGCCAGCAGTGAACGCAGGGGAGTAGTCTACGAGCAGTACTTC. It yields the protein CASSERRGVVYEQYF.

In its sample, this clonotype was seen many times. The chain couples TRBV12-3 or TRBV12-4 to TRBJ1-1; weak D call: TRBD1 (6 bases). The V and J ends lost 7 bases and 8 bases respectively, with 17 bases between them. CDR3 length: 13 residues. CDR3 nucleotide sequence: TGTGCCAGCACCCGGGACACCCCAAGGGAAGCTTTCTTT. Its translation: CASTRDTPREAFF.

This clonotype was seen at least ten times. The chain joins TRBV12-3 or TRBV12-4 to TRBJ2-5, with TRBD2 matching 10 bases. CDR3 length equals 15 residues. Trimming cost V 3 bases and J 5 bases; bases outside gene matches: 6. The CDR3 DNA follows: TGTGCCAGCAGTTTCCAGTCTAGCGGGGGTGAGACCCAGTACTTC. This codes for CASSFQSSGGETQYF.

On this clonotype: This likely reflects a read error, since a far larger clone is one base away. The V call is TRBV12-3 or TRBV12-4, the J call TRBJ1-1; unclear D gene. The CDR3 totals 13 residues. V gave up 5 bases and J gave up 1 base, with 8 bases separating them. CDR3: CASSEWENTEAFF. CDR3 bases: TGTGCCAGCAGTGAATGGGAGAACACTGAAGCTTTCTTT.

This clonotype has ten or more counts. The chain recombines TRBV5-1 with TRBJ2-7; D remains unclear. The CDR3 is 13 amino acids. The germline CDR1 and CDR2 sequences are SGHRS and YFSETQ. V was cut by 5 bases and J by 4 bases, with 13 bases left in between. CDR3 nucleotide sequence: TGCGCCAGCAGACCCCCGGCAGCGTACGAGCAGTACTTC. It translates to CASRPPAAYEQYF.

The rearrangement joins TRBV6-1 to TRBJ1-1, with TRBD1 matching 7 bases. Germline V CDR1 and CDR2: MNHNS, SASEGT. V dropped 3 bases and J dropped 4; count of bases not matched to a gene: 2. The CDR3 spans 13 residues. The CDR3 here is CASSDRGTTEAFF. CDR3 sequence (DNA): TGTGCCAGCAGTGACAGGGGGACCACTGAAGCTTTCTTT.

This clonotype was seen only once. A clone one base away is much larger, so this may be a read error. This is likely a read error, given that the CDR3 carries no conserved phenylalanine or tryptophan at its end. The DNA is left out, because the CDR3 cannot be placed on it with certainty; the CDR3 is given as TCRdb lists it. The J gene is TRBJ2-5, the V gene TRBV28; the listed D gene, TRBD2, was not tested against the DNA. Per germline, CDR1 MDHEN and CDR2 SYDVKM. Ends included, the CDR3 has 13 residues. CDR3: CASSGDWLRRPDI.

This sequence joins TRBV13 and TRBJ2-5; possible D gene TRBD2, 5 bases. The CDR3 covers 13 residues. V was trimmed by 5 bases and J by 5 bases, leaving 12 bases between them. Germline V CDR1 and CDR2: PRHDT, FYEKMQ (reference sequence). CDR3 sequence reads: CASSKTRVETQYF. For the CDR3, the DNA is TGTGCCAGCAGCAAAACTAGGGTGGAGACCCAGTACTTC.

The chain recombines TRBV4-2 with TRBJ2-1, with 8 nucleotides matching TRBD2. This CDR3 spans 17 amino acids. The germline V gene encodes CDR1 LGHNA and CDR2 YNFKEQ. After removal of 3 bases from V and 1 base from J, the junction contained 8 bases not matched to a gene. This CDR3 is CASSHIGLAGSYNEQFF. The CDR3 DNA follows: TGTGCCAGCAGCCATATCGGGCTAGCGGGTTCCTACAATGAGCAGTTCTTC.

This clonotype was seen many times. This chain connects TRBV12-3 or TRBV12-4 to TRBJ1-5, with D tentatively TRBD1 (6 bases). The CDR3 loop spans 15 amino acids. V lost 5 bases and J 3 bases, leaving 14 bases between the germline ends. The CDR3 DNA follows: TGTGCCAGCAGTCTACGGACAGACTACAATCAGCCCCAGCATTTT. This gives the protein CASSLRTDYNQPQHF.

This clonotype was seen ten or more times. The chain links TRBV4-3 to TRBJ2-3; 7 bases fit TRBD1. J gave up 2 bases and V 2 bases, and 4 bases lay outside the gene matches. This CDR3 is 15 amino acids long. CDR1 is LGHNA, CDR2 YSLEER, per germline. This CDR3 reads CASSQHTGVTDTQYF. The CDR3 region has the DNA TGCGCCAGCAGCCAACACACAGGGGTCACAGATACGCAGTATTTT.

J is TRBJ1-5 and V is TRBV12-3 or TRBV12-4; possible D gene TRBD1, 6 bases. Trimming stripped 2 bases from V and 3 bases from J, with 11 bases between. This CDR3 contains 15 residues. The CDR3 loop reads CASSLIGQINQPQHF. The CDR3 DNA follows: TGTGCCAGCAGTTTAATCGGACAGATCAATCAGCCCCAGCATTTT.

As concerns this clonotype: Germline is not matched at one junction end, which may reflect a read error. This chain links TRBV28 with TRBJ2-7; D may be TRBD1 (6 bases). From germline, CDR1 is MDHEN and CDR2 SYDVKM. The CDR3 is 15 amino acids. This chain's CDR3 is CASSFPGQPPYKQYF. As DNA, the CDR3 is TGTGCCAGCAGTTTCCCGGGACAACCGCCCTACAAGCAGTACTTC. The full variable domain, rest sourced from reference TRBV28 and TRBJ2-7, is DVKVTQSSRYLVKRTGEKVFLECVQDMDHENMFWYRQDPGLGLRLIYFSYDVKMKEKGDIPEGYSVSREKKERFSLILESASTNQTSMYLCASSFPGQPPYKQYFGPGTRLTVT.

V gene TRBV13 combines with J gene TRBJ2-5; perhaps TRBD2 as D (7 bases). This CDR3 is 12 amino acids long. V was shortened by 4 bases and J by 8 bases, with 11 bases between the two germline ends. Germline V gene data show CDR1 as PRHDT and CDR2 as FYEKMQ (reference sequence). The CDR3: CASSSAGATQYF. In nucleotides, the CDR3 is TGTGCCAGCAGCTCTGCGGGGGCCACCCAGTACTTC.

In its sample, this clonotype was seen a few times. For the CDR3, the DNA is TGTGCCAGCAGCTCGGGGGAATCCTTTGGGGAGCAGTACTTC. This translates into CASSSGESFGEQYF. The rearrangement joins TRBV7-3 to TRBJ2-7; a weak D match, TRBD2 (6 bases). Germline-derived CDR1 and CDR2 are SGHTA and FQGTGA. The CDR3 totals 14 residues. Trimming took off 4 bases at V and 7 bases at J, with 17 bases between the two ends.

V and J are TRBV7-8 and TRBJ1-5; 7 bases line up with TRBD1. CDR1 is SGHVS, CDR2 FQNEAQ, per germline. Trimming took 4 bases from V and 1 from J; bases not matched to a gene: 7. There are 16 residues in the CDR3. The CDR3 protein is CASSSRTGVSNQPQHF. In DNA form, the CDR3 reads TGTGCCAGCAGCTCCCGGACAGGCGTAAGCAATCAGCCCCAGCATTTT.

In this sample, this clonotype turned up many times. This chain connects TRBV6-2 or TRBV6-3 to TRBJ2-3; the D gene could be TRBD1 or TRBD2 (6 bases each). Germline-derived CDR1 and CDR2 are MNHEY and SVGEGT. The CDR3 spans 16 residues. The V gene lost 4 bases and the J gene lost 1 base, with 15 bases spanning the gap. CDR3 bases: TGTGCCAGCAGTTCCCTCCCGGGGGCCCGCACAGATACGCAGTATTTT. This codes for CASSSLPGARTDTQYF.

This clonotype came up many times. The chain joins TRBV24-1 to TRBJ2-1, with TRBD1 matching over 11 bases. Germline V gene sequence: CDR1 KGHDR, CDR2 SFDVKD. This CDR3 has 15 residues. V dropped 3 bases and J dropped 5; count of bases not matched to a gene: 2. The CDR3: CATSDPDRGHNEQFF. The CDR3 DNA reads TGTGCCACCAGTGATCCGGACAGGGGGCACAATGAGCAGTTCTTC.

The chain carries TRBV12-3 or TRBV12-4 and TRBJ2-7; 9 positions match TRBD2. Unmatched junction bases numbered 10, after V lost 3 bases and J lost 7 bases. The CDR3 covers 15 residues. CDR3 sequence (DNA): TGTGCCAGCAGTTTTGGGGCGGGAGGGCCCTGGGAGCAGTACTTC. It encodes CASSFGAGGPWEQYF.

The table lists this clonotype with a few counts. This chain uses TRBV7-9 with TRBJ2-3; 12 positions agree with TRBD2. Losses at the gene ends were 3 bases for V and 10 bases for J; bases not matched to a gene: 2. The CDR3 has 13 amino acids. The germline gives CDR1 SEHNR, CDR2 FQNEAQ (reference sequence). The CDR3 nucleotides are TGTGCCAGCAGCTTCAGACTAGCGGGGGCGCAGTATTTT. It translates to CASSFRLAGAQYF.

This clonotype was counted between two and nine times. The V gene is TRBV20-1, the J gene TRBJ2-2, with 8 bases lining up with TRBD2. The CDR3 runs to 16 residues. Per germline, CDR1 DFQATT and CDR2 SNEGSKA (reference sequence). The J segment lost 2 bases and the V segment lost 1 base, leaving 6 bases of the junction unmatched. CDR3 in DNA: TGCAGTGCTAGAGTATTGGGGACTAGTAACACCGGGGAGCTGTTTTTT. Translating it yields CSARVLGTSNTGELFF.

The V call is TRBV11-2, the J call TRBJ2-7, with D uncertain. This CDR3 comprises 14 residues. The germline gives CDR1 SGHAT, CDR2 FQNNGV. The V end was cut by 7 bases, the J end by 0 bases, with 13 bases between. This chain's CDR3 is CASMEYRSSYEQYF. The CDR3 DNA reads as TGTGCCAGCATGGAGTACCGGAGCTCCTACGAGCAGTACTTC. Full variable domain (rest looked up from reference TRBV11-2 and TRBJ2-7): EAGVAQSPRYKIIEKRQSVAFWCNPISGHATLYWYQQILGQGPKLLIQFQNNGVVDDSQLPKDRFSAERLKGVDSTLKIQPAKLEDSAVYLCASMEYRSSYEQYFGPGTRLTVT.

In its sample, this clonotype was seen many times. The chain is built from TRBV9 and TRBJ2-3; D might be TRBD2 (7 bases). Germline values: CDR1 SGDLS, CDR2 YYNGEE. The CDR3 is made up of 22 amino acids. Trimming took off 3 bases at V and 2 bases at J, with 34 bases between the two ends. CDR3 bases: TGTGCCAGCAGCGGGAGGAGCAGAGGTGGGCTAGGCGGGGGCCCATACACAGATACGCAGTATTTT. Translation: CASSGRSRGGLGGGPYTDTQYF.

Ten or more counts support this clonotype. This chain links TRBV20-1 with TRBJ2-3, with a weak D call TRBD2 (6 bases). The CDR3 has 13 residues. V shed 6 bases and J shed 7 bases, with 17 bases lying between them. Germline CDR1 and CDR2: DFQATT and SNEGSKA (reference sequence). CDR3 coding DNA: TGCAGTGCCCTAGGGCGGGGTATGAATACGCAGTATTTT. Translation gives CSALGRGMNTQYF.

This clonotype came up many times. The chain employs TRBV5-1 and TRBJ2-3; perhaps TRBD2 as D (7 bases). In germline, CDR1 is SGHRS, CDR2 YFSETQ. The CDR3 covers 17 residues. V gave up 6 bases and J gave up 2 bases, with 22 bases separating them. CDR3: CASTSVGRGAPTDTQYF. In DNA, the CDR3 is TGCGCCAGCACCTCAGTTGGCCGGGGGGCACCCACAGATACGCAGTATTTT. The variable domain in full, completed from reference TRBV5-1 and TRBJ2-3, reads KAGVTQTPRYLIKTRGQQVTLSCSPISGHRSVSWYQQTPGQGLQFLFEYFSETQRNKGNFPGRFSGRQFSNSRSEMNVSTLELGDSALYLCASTSVGRGAPTDTQYFGPGTRLTVL.

This clonotype was counted only a few times. CDR3 DNA: TGTGCCAGTAGTACGTTACAGGCAGCCAAAAACATTCAGTACTTC. Translated: CASSTLQAAKNIQYF. This sequence joins TRBV19 and TRBJ2-4; a possible D gene is TRBD1 (5 bases). Germline V gene sequence: CDR1 LNHDA, CDR2 SQIVND (reference sequence). This CDR3 has 15 residues. V was clipped by 4 bases and J by 0 bases, with 10 bases between them.

J is TRBJ1-2 and V is TRBV9, with unresolved D. The CDR3 contains 11 residues. In germline, CDR1 is SGDLS, CDR2 YYNGEE. Trimming left V 7 bases short and J 7 bases short, with 11 bases between. Here the CDR3 DNA reads TGTGCCAGCGGCGGGGTGGGTGGCTACACCTTC. Its protein product is CASGGVGGYTF. The variable domain in full, with the rest retrieved from reference TRBV9 and TRBJ1-2, is DSGVTQTPKHLITATGQRVTLRCSPRSGDLSVYWYQQSLDQGLQFLIQYYNGEERAKGNILERFSAQQFPDLHSELNLSSLELGDSALYFCASGGVGGYTFGSGTRLTVV.